This passage covers 22 T cell receptor beta chains from one sample sequenced in a study of blood T cell repertoires in COVID-19. Measured with immunoSEQ multiplex PCR; TCRdb has only the in-frame clones, and not every one. The table shows some 350,000 clones, with around 89% occurring only once. The material sequenced was peripheral blood. All receptors derive from a man younger than 35 with active or convalescent COVID-19.

The chain recombines TRBV9 with TRBJ2-7; D possibly corresponds to TRBD1 (6 bases). The CDR3 is made up of 14 amino acids. V lost 0 bases and J lost 5, with 12 bases in between. CDR1 is SGDLS and CDR2 is YYNGEE in the germline V gene. The CDR3 loop reads CASSVEVRGDEQYF. CDR3 coding DNA: TGTGCCAGCAGCGTAGAGGTCAGGGGTGACGAGCAGTACTTC.

The chain couples TRBV19 to TRBJ2-7, with D perhaps matching TRBD2 (6 bases). Trimming removed 3 bases at V and 5 bases at J, with 20 bases between. Per germline, CDR1 LNHDA and CDR2 SQIVND (reference sequence). The CDR3 totals 16 residues. The CDR3 sequence: CASSIDSGRVLDEQYF. CDR3 nucleotides: TGTGCCAGTAGTATCGATAGCGGTAGGGTTTTGGACGAGCAGTACTTC.

The chain is built from TRBV19 and TRBJ1-3; unclear D gene. V gave up 5 bases and J gave up 0 bases, with 11 bases separating them. The germline V gene has CDR1 LNHDA and CDR2 SQIVND (reference sequence). The CDR3 is 15 amino acids. CDR3 amino acids: CASSRAWSSGNTIYF. CDR3 in DNA: TGTGCCAGTAGTCGTGCCTGGAGCTCTGGAAACACCATATATTTT.

This CDR3 reads CASSFRRNRGYNEQFF. CDR3 in DNA: TGTGCCAGCAGCTTTCGAAGAAACAGGGGGTACAATGAGCAGTTCTTC. This rearrangement joins TRBV7-2 to TRBJ2-1; TRBD1 matches 8 bases. CDR3 length equals 16 residues. Germline CDR1 SGHTA, CDR2 FQGNSA. The junction had 8 bases not matched to a gene; V was cut back by 3 bases and J by 4 bases.

The V gene is TRBV3-1 (or the pseudogene TRBV3-2), the J gene TRBJ2-3; D is possibly TRBD2 (7 bases). V dropped 0 bases and J dropped 4 bases, with 17 bases sitting between them. The germline V gene encodes CDR1 LGHDT and CDR2 YNNKEL (reference sequence). This CDR3 comprises 17 residues. CDR3 nucleotides: TGTGCCAGCAGCCAAGATAGGCGGGGGCCCCCCCCAGATACGCAGTATTTT. Translating gives CASSQDRRGPPPDTQYF.

In its sample, this clone was seen a few times. The chain combines TRBV27 with TRBJ1-1; tentatively, D is TRBD1 (5 bases). The CDR3 sequence is 13 residues long. From germline, CDR1 is MNHEY and CDR2 SMNVEV (reference sequence). Deletions cut 3 bases from V and 6 bases from J, with 11 bases between. CDR3 residues: CASSLGGGAEAFF. Here the CDR3 DNA reads TGTGCCAGCAGTTTGGGCGGGGGGGCTGAAGCTTTCTTT.

This clone occurred many times. CDR3: CASSLATSGASGNTIYF. The CDR3, as DNA: TGTGCCAGCAGCTTAGCGACGTCAGGGGCCTCTGGAAACACCATATATTTT. The gene calls are TRBV7-9 and TRBJ1-3, with a tentative D call TRBD1 (6 bases). Trimming removed 0 bases from V and 0 bases from J, with 12 bases in between. Germline V lookup: CDR1 SEHNR, CDR2 FQNEAQ (reference sequence). This CDR3 region has 17 residues.

This clone was observed a single time. The chain links TRBV7-2 to TRBJ1-4, with 7 bases identical to TRBD1. Germline CDR1 reads SGHTA; CDR2 reads FQGNSA. V lost 1 base, J lost 4 bases, and 3 bases stayed unmatched. The CDR3 length is 15 residues. Written as DNA, the CDR3 is TGTGCCAGCAGCTTAGGCCAGGGGGTTAATGAAAAACTGTTTTTT. Its translation is CASSLGQGVNEKLFF.

The gene calls are TRBV11-2 and TRBJ1-4; D not certain. The CDR3 has 14 amino acids. In germline, CDR1 is SGHAT, CDR2 FQNNGV. The V and J ends lost 1 base and 6 bases respectively, with 9 bases between them. CDR3 sequence: CASSLVVIDEKLFF. CDR3 DNA sequence: TGTGCCAGCAGCTTAGTAGTTATAGATGAAAAACTGTTTTTT.

The J gene is TRBJ1-1, the V gene TRBV6-4, with D unresolved. CDR3 length: 13 amino acids. Trimming took off 3 bases at V and 0 bases at J, with 5 bases between the two ends. Germline V gene sequence: CDR1 MRHNA, CDR2 SNTAGT. The CDR3 spells CASSENMNTEAFF. The CDR3 nucleotides read TGTGCCAGCAGTGAAAACATGAACACTGAAGCTTTCTTT.

The chain uses TRBV3-1 (or the pseudogene TRBV3-2) and TRBJ1-2; 9 bases are shared with TRBD1. Trimming took 1 base from V and 4 from J; bases not matched to a gene: 7. Germline loops: CDR1 LGHDT, CDR2 YNNKEL (reference sequence). The CDR3 length is 16 residues. For the CDR3, the DNA is TGTGCCAGCAGCCAAGCACAACAGGGGGCATCCTATGGCTACACCTTC. Translating it yields CASSQAQQGASYGYTF.

This chain uses TRBV18 with TRBJ1-5; 8 positions agree with TRBD1. This CDR3 is built from 17 residues. Per germline, CDR1 KGHSH and CDR2 LQKENI. V dropped 3 bases and J dropped 0; count of bases not matched to a gene: 7. The CDR3 region is CASSPEDRAGSNQPQHF. For the CDR3, the DNA is TGTGCCAGCTCACCCGAGGACAGGGCCGGTAGCAATCAGCCCCAGCATTTT.

The gene calls are TRBV4-3 and TRBJ1-2; D remains ambiguous. This CDR3 has 14 residues. Deletions cut 1 base from V and 7 bases from J, with 13 bases between. The germline V gene has CDR1 LGHNA and CDR2 YSLEER. The CDR3 reads CASSQGASRGGYTF. The CDR3 coding sequence is TGCGCCAGCAGCCAAGGGGCCTCACGTGGTGGCTACACCTTC.

This chain links TRBV4-2 with TRBJ1-1; unclear D gene. Germline CDR1 is LGHNA and CDR2 is YNFKEQ. This CDR3 is built from 15 residues. The V gene lost 4 bases and the J gene lost 1 base, with 13 bases spanning the gap. DNA for the CDR3: TGTGCCAGCAGCCCCGGGATTTCCCAGAACACTGAAGCTTTCTTT. Translating it yields CASSPGISQNTEAFF.

The count of this clone is one. The chain employs TRBV19 and TRBJ2-2; TRBD2 matches at 15 bases. CDR1 and CDR2 (germline): LNHDA, SQIVND (reference sequence). The CDR3 length is 18 residues. With 6 bases clipped from V and 4 bases from J, the junction kept 9 bases outside the gene matches. CDR3 DNA sequence: TGTGCCAGTAGGTCACCGGGACTAGCGGGAGGAGGCACCGGGGAGCTGTTTTTT. Translating gives CASRSPGLAGGGTGELFF.

The V gene is TRBV27, the J gene TRBJ2-5; 13 positions agree with TRBD2. Germline CDR1 is MNHEY and CDR2 is SMNVEV (reference sequence). J was trimmed by 1 base and V by 5 bases; bases with no gene match: 10. The CDR3 totals 18 residues. CDR3 DNA: TGTGCCAGCAGTCCGTGGGGACTAGCGGGATTAACCCAAGAGACCCAGTACTTC. Protein: CASSPWGLAGLTQETQYF.

The chain links TRBV5-1 to TRBJ2-7; 12 bases match TRBD2. The CDR3 is 15 residues long. V was clipped by 3 bases and J by 3 bases; unmatched bases: 4. CDR1 SGHRS and CDR2 YFSETQ come from the germline V gene. CDR3 bases: TGCGCCAGCAGCTATTCGACTAGCGGGAGCTACGAGCAGTACTTC. It translates to CASSYSTSGSYEQYF.

This clone was seen repeatedly, ten times or more. The sample has other DNA sequences that encode this CDR3 too. The chain uses TRBV7-3 and TRBJ1-6; D not certain. The germline CDR1 and CDR2 sequences are SGHTA and FQGTGA. The ends were cut back, 1 base at V and 10 bases at J, with 5 bases in the middle. This CDR3 spans 12 amino acids. CDR3 nucleotides: TGTGCCAGCAGCTTAAATGGCTCACCCCTCCACTTT. Its translation: CASSLNGSPLHF.

V usage is TRBV24-1 and J usage is TRBJ1-5, with D possibly matching TRBD1 (6 bases). Trimming cost V 6 bases and J 4 bases, with 18 bases left between them. This CDR3 is 16 amino acids long. Germline loops: CDR1 KGHDR, CDR2 SFDVKD. The CDR3 region is CATSNGGGLRNQPQHF. DNA of the CDR3: TGTGCCACCAGTAATGGGGGGGGCTTGAGGAATCAGCCCCAGCATTTT.

This chain joins TRBV9 and TRBJ2-1; the match to TRBD2 covers 8 bases. Per the germline V gene, CDR1 is SGDLS and CDR2 is YYNGEE. Trimming took 0 bases from V and 7 from J; bases not matched to a gene: 6. The CDR3 has 15 amino acids. In DNA, the CDR3 is TGTGCCAGCAGCGTAGCGGGAGGGCCCGTAAATGAGCAGTTCTTC. Translation: CASSVAGGPVNEQFF.

V is TRBV19 and J is TRBJ2-5; TRBD2 agrees at 8 bases. Germline CDR1 is LNHDA and CDR2 is SQIVND (reference sequence). CDR3 length equals 13 residues. V was pared by 6 bases and J by 9 bases, with 9 bases of the junction left unmatched. Here the CDR3 DNA reads TGTGCCAGTAGCGGGAGGGAGGGGCCGGCCCAGTACTTC. It specifies CASSGREGPAQYF.

The chain is built from TRBV7-3 and TRBJ2-1; D gene uncertain. Germline lookup yields CDR1 SGHTA and CDR2 FQGTGA. The CDR3 is 17 residues long. V dropped 0 bases and J dropped 9 bases, with 21 bases sitting between them. CDR3 sequence: CASSLTPLKPGQAEQFF. DNA of the CDR3: TGTGCCAGCAGCTTAACCCCGTTAAAGCCAGGTCAGGCTGAGCAGTTCTTC.